This T cell receptor beta chain came from a study of blood T cell repertoires in COVID-19. Assay: immunoSEQ multiplex PCR; the TCRdb copy retains only in-frame clones and omits some. The repertoire holds about 39,000 clones, with 85% to 90% as singletons. The CDR3 is 15 amino acids. The germline gives CDR1 LNHDA, CDR2 SQIVND (reference sequence). Trimming pared 7 bases from V and 2 bases from J, leaving 17 bases between. The sequenced sample consisted of peripheral blood. This sequence was found in a man in his sixties with acute or convalescent COVID-19. The chain employs TRBV19 and TRBJ1-1; D is undetermined. The CDR3 is CASTATPRTNTEAFF. The DNA of the CDR3 is TGTGCCAGTACCGCAACGCCCAGGACTAACACTGAAGCTTTCTTT. Full variable domain (rest looked up from reference TRBV19 and TRBJ1-1): DGGITQSPKYLFRKEGQNVTLSCEQNLNHDAMYWYRQDPGQGLRLIYYSQIVNDFQKGDIAEGYSVSREKKESFPLTVTSAQKNPTAFYLCASTATPRTNTEAFFGQGTRLTVV.